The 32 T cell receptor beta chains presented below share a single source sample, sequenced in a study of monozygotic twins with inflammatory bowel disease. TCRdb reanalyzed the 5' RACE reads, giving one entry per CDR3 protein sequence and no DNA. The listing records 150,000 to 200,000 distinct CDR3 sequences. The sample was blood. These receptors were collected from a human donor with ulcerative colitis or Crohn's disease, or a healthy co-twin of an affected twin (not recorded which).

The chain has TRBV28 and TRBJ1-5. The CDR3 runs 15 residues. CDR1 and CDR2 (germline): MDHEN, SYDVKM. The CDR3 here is CASSFQLGSNQPQHF. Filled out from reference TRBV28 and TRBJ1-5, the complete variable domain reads DVKVTQSSRYLVKRTGEKVFLECVQDMDHENMFWYRQDPGLGLRLIYFSYDVKMKEKGDIPEGYSVSREKKERFSLILESASTNQTSMYLCASSFQLGSNQPQHFGDGTRLSIL.

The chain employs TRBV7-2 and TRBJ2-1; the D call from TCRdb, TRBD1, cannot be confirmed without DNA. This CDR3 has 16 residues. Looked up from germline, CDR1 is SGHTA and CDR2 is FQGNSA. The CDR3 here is CASSLASGVSYNEQFF.

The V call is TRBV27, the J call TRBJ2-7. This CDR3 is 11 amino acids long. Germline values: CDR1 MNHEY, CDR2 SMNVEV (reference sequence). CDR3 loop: CASSFWGEQYF.

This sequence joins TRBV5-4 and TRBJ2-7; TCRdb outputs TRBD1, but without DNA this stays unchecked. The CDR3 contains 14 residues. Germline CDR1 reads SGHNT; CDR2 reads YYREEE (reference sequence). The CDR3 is CASSLTGPSYEQYF. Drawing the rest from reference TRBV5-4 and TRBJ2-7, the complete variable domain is ETGVTQSPTHLIKTRGQQVTLRCSSQSGHNTVSWYQQALGQGPQFIFQYYREEENGRGNFPPRFSGLQFPNYSSELNVNALELDDSALYLCASSLTGPSYEQYFGPGTRLTVT.

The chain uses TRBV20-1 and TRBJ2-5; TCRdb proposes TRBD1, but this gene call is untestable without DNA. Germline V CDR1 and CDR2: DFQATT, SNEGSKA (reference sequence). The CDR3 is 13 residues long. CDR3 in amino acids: CSAAGTGQETQYF.

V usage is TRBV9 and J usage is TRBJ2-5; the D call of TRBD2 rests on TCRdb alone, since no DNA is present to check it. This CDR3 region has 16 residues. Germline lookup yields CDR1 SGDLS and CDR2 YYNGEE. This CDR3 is CASSVGLRSAQETQYF.

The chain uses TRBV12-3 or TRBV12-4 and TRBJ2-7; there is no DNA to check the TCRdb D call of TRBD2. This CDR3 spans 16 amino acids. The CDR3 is CASSLWTSGRGYEQYF.

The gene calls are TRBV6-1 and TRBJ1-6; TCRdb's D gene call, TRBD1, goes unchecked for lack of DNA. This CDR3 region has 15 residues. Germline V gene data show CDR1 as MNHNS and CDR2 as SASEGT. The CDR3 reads CASVRGLVVNSPLHF.

CDR3 region: CASSEGGHAYLWGYEQYF. This sequence joins TRBV6-1 and TRBJ2-7; the TCRdb D gene call, TRBD1, has no DNA to confirm it. The CDR3 extends over 18 amino acids. CDR1 is MNHNS, CDR2 SASEGT, per germline.

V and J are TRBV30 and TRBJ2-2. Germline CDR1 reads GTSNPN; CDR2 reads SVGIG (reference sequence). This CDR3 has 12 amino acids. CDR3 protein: CAWSRTSGELFF.

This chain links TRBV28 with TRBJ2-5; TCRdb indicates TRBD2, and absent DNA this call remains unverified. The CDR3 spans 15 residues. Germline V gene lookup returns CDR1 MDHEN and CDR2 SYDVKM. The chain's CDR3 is CASRGVLAGEETQYF.

The CDR3 region is CATPGTGIDTGELFF. The V and J genes are TRBV24-1 and TRBJ2-2; there is no DNA to check the TCRdb D call of TRBD1. The germline gives CDR1 KGHDR, CDR2 SFDVKD. The CDR3 has 15 amino acids.

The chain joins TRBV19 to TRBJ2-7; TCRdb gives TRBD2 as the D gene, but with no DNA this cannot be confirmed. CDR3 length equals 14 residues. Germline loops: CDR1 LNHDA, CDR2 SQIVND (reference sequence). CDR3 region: CASSSGLHNYEQYF.

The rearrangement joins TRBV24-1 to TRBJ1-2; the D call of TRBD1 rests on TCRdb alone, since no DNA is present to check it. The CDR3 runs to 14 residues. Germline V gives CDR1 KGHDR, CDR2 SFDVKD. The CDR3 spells CATSDRQGNYGYTF.

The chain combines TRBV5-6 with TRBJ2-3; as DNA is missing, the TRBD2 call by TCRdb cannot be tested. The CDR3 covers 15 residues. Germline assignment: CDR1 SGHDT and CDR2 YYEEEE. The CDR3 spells CASSLERDGTDTQYF.

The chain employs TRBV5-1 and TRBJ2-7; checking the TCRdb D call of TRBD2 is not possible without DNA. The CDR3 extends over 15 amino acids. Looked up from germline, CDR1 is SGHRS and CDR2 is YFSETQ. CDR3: CASSFLTSGSHEQYF.

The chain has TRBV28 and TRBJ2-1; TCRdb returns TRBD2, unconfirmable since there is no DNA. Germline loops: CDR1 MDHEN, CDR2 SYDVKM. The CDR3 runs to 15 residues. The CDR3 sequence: CASSPPGLASYEQFF.

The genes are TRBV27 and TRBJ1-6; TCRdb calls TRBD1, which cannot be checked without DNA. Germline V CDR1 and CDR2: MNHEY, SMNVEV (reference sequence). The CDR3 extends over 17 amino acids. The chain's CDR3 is CASSSPGANSYNSPLHF.

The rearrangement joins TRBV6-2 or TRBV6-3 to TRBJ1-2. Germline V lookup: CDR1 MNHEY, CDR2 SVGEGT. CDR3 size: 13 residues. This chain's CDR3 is CASSSRSHYGYTF.

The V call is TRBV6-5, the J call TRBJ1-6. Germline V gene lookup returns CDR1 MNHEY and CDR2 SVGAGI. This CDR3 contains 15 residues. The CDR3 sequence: CASSYSRYGYSPLHF.

The CDR3 loop reads CASSTGTGTLYGYTF. The rearrangement joins TRBV6-1 to TRBJ1-2; TCRdb gives TRBD1 as the D gene, but with no DNA this cannot be confirmed. The CDR3 covers 15 residues. CDR1 MNHNS and CDR2 SASEGT come from the germline V gene.

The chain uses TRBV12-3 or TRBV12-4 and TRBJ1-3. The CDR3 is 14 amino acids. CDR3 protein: CASRPETAGNTIYF.

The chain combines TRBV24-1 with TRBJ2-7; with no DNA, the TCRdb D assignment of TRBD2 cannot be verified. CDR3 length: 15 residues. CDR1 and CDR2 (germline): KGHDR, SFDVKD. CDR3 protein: CATSDPTSGAYEQYF.

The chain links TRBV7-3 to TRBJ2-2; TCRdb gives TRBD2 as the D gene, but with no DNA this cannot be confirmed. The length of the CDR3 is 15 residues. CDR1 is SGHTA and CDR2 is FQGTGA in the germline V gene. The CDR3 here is CASSLNGLAGGELFF. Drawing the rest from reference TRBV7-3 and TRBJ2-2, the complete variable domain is GAGVSQTPSNKVTEKGKYVELRCDPISGHTALYWYRQSLGQGPEFLIYFQGTGAADDSGLPNDRFFAVRPEGSVSTLKIQRTERGDSAVYLCASSLNGLAGGELFFGEGSRLTVL.

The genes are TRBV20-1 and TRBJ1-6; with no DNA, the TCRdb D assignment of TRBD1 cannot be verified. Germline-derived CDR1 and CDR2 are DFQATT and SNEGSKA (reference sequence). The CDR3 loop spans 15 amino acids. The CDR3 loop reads CSARLGQPYNSPLHF.

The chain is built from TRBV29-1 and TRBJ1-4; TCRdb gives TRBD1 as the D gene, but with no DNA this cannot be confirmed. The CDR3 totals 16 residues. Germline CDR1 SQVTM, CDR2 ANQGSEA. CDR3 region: CSVEGGEAATNEKLFF. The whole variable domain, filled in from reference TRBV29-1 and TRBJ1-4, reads SAVISQKPSRDICQRGTSLTIQCQVDSQVTMMFWYRQQPGQSLTLIATANQGSEATYESGFVIDKFPISRPNLTFSTLTVSNMSPEDSSIYLCSVEGGEAATNEKLFFGSGTQLSVL.

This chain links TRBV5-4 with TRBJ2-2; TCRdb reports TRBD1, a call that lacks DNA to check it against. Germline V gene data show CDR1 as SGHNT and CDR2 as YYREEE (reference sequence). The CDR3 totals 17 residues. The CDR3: CASSPDLGQGNTGELFF.

The CDR3 loop is CATSQDRANYGYTF. The V gene is TRBV15, the J gene TRBJ1-2; the D call from TCRdb, TRBD1, cannot be confirmed without DNA. The CDR3 is made up of 14 amino acids. Germline loops: CDR1 LNHNV, CDR2 YYDKDF (reference sequence).

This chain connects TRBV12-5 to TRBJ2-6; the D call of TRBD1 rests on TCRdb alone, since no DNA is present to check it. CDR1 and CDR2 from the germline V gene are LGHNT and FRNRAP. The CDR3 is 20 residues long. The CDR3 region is CASGLPGEDSTASGANVLTF.

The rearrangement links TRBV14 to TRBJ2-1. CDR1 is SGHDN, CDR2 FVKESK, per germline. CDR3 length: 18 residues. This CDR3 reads CASSQEVLAGGSYNEQFF.

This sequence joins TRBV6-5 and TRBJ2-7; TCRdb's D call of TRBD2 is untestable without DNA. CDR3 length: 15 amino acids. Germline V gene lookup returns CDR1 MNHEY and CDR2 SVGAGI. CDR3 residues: CASSYSNGPLYEQYF.

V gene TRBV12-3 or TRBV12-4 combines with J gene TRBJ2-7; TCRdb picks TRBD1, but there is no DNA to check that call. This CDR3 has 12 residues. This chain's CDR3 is CASSFDSYEQYF.